The 20 T cell receptor beta chains given below trace back to one sample, sequenced in a study of shared clonotypes between healthy human individuals. Method: immunoSEQ multiplex PCR; TCRdb's copy keeps in-frame clones and lacks some. The sample holds roughly 640,000 clones; about 74% are singletons and the top ten take 1.5% to 2%. The material sequenced was memory CD4+ T cells sorted from blood. This sample's subset: CD45RA-negative fraction. The receptors here all came from a woman in her twenties or thirties in good health.

V is TRBV30 and J is TRBJ1-1; D possibly corresponds to TRBD1 (5 bases). Germline loops: CDR1 GTSNPN, CDR2 SVGIG (reference sequence). V was pared by 5 bases and J by 5 bases, with 9 bases between. The CDR3 sequence is 11 residues long. The CDR3 DNA sequence: TGTGCCTGGCAGGGATGGACTGAAGCTTTCTTT. Its protein is CAWQGWTEAFF.

The V and J genes are TRBV29-1 and TRBJ1-5; D unclear. Trimming stripped 6 bases from V and 2 bases from J, with 14 bases between. The CDR3 runs to 14 residues. Germline-derived CDR1 and CDR2 are SQVTM and ANQGSEA. The CDR3 reads CSVGVGWGNQPQHF. The CDR3 DNA reads as TGCAGCGTCGGGGTCGGTTGGGGCAATCAGCCCCAGCATTTT.

Here the CDR3 reads CAIKGTGWAEAFF. As DNA, the CDR3 is TGTGCCATCAAAGGGACAGGGTGGGCTGAAGCTTTCTTT. The V and J genes are TRBV10-3 and TRBJ1-1; 9 nucleotides line up with TRBD1. CDR1 ENHRY and CDR2 SYGVKD come from the germline V gene. CDR3 length equals 13 residues. J gave up 6 bases and V 7 bases, and 6 bases lay outside the gene matches.

This clone was recorded once. The chain joins TRBV6-6 to TRBJ2-3, with D perhaps matching TRBD2 (5 bases). The CDR3 covers 14 residues. CDR1 MNHNY and CDR2 SVGAGI come from the germline V gene (reference sequence). V was trimmed by 7 bases and J by 2 bases, leaving 13 bases between them. The CDR3 sequence: CASTRDLDTDTQYF. DNA of the CDR3: TGTGCCAGCACCCGGGATTTGGACACAGATACGCAGTATTTT.

This clone was observed a handful of times. This sequence joins TRBV4-1 and TRBJ2-1; D is unresolved. From germline, CDR1 is MGHRA and CDR2 YSYEKL. The V end was cut by 4 bases, the J end by 2 bases, with 15 bases between. The CDR3 is 16 amino acids. The CDR3 is CASSRSSGTTYNEQFF. CDR3 sequence (DNA): TGCGCCAGCAGCCGCAGTAGTGGCACCACCTACAATGAGCAGTTCTTC.

The chain is built from TRBV2 and TRBJ1-2; a possible D gene is TRBD1 (5 bases). The CDR3 consists of 14 residues. V was cut by 7 bases and J by 0 bases, with 12 bases left in between. Germline-derived CDR1 and CDR2 are SNHLY and FYNNEI. CDR3 nucleotide sequence: TGTGCCAGCAAAGACTGGGGGTCTAACTATGGCTACACCTTC. Its protein product is CASKDWGSNYGYTF.

The chain is built from TRBV28 and TRBJ2-7; TRBD1 matches 8 bases. Trimming took 10 bases from V and 4 from J; bases not matched to a gene: 12. The CDR3 spans 14 residues. Germline V gene sequence: CDR1 MDHEN, CDR2 SYDVKM. CDR3 coding DNA: TGTGCCACCCTGAAGACAGGGGATATATACGAGCAGTACTTC. Its protein product is CATLKTGDIYEQYF.

V gene TRBV7-2 combines with J gene TRBJ2-3; possible D gene TRBD2, 5 bases. From germline, CDR1 is SGHTA and CDR2 FQGNSA. This CDR3 contains 14 residues. V lost 7 bases and J lost 2, with 13 bases in between. The CDR3 loop reads CASTGRRFTDTQYF. Written as DNA, the CDR3 is TGTGCCAGCACTGGGCGGAGGTTCACAGATACGCAGTATTTT.

This clone was detected only a few times. This sample includes further DNA sequences coding for the same CDR3. This chain links TRBV28 with TRBJ2-7; the match to TRBD1 covers 9 bases. CDR3 length: 13 residues. The V gene end was trimmed by 4 bases and the J gene end by 6 bases; junction bases not matched to a gene: 4. The germline gives CDR1 MDHEN, CDR2 SYDVKM. The CDR3 region has the DNA TGTGCCAGCAGTTCCGGGACAGGGTTCGAGCAGTACTTC. This translates into CASSSGTGFEQYF.

The chain carries TRBV15 and TRBJ2-3; unclear D gene. This CDR3 is built from 14 residues. Trimming pared 1 base from V and 6 bases from J, leaving 11 bases between. The germline V gene has CDR1 LNHNV and CDR2 YYDKDF (reference sequence). CDR3 amino acids: CATSRVGEYDTQYF. The DNA of the CDR3 is TGTGCCACCAGCAGAGTTGGGGAATACGATACGCAGTATTTT.

The chain couples TRBV5-1 to TRBJ1-2; D uncertain. The CDR3 has 12 residues. Germline CDR1 SGHRS, CDR2 YFSETQ. V was trimmed by 1 base and J by 4 bases, leaving 5 bases between them. DNA for the CDR3: TGCGCCAGCAGCTTGAGCGCCTATGGCTACACCTTC. Its translation: CASSLSAYGYTF.

This clone was observed a handful of times. This chain joins TRBV27 and TRBJ1-1; D is perhaps TRBD1 (5 bases). CDR1 is MNHEY and CDR2 is SMNVEV in the germline V gene (reference sequence). V lost 3 bases, J lost 5 bases, and 16 bases lay in between. The CDR3 spans 15 residues. The CDR3 bases are TGTGCCAGCAGTTTCTCCGACGGGAGGGGTACTGAAGCTTTCTTT. Residues: CASSFSDGRGTEAFF.

The CDR3 nucleotides read TGCGCCAGCAGCTTAGGGCCTGGGGCCGACGGGGAGACCCAGTACTTC. Its protein product is CASSLGPGADGETQYF. The chain uses TRBV5-1 and TRBJ2-5; perhaps TRBD1 as D (5 bases). This CDR3 has 16 amino acids. The germline V and J ends were trimmed by 2 bases and 5 bases, with 19 bases remaining between them. CDR1 and CDR2 (germline): SGHRS, YFSETQ.

This clone has only a few counts. Other DNA sequences in the sample encode the same CDR3. As DNA, the CDR3 is TGTGCCAGTAGTATAGTGCCGAACACTGAAGCTTTCTTT. Protein: CASSIVPNTEAFF. The J gene is TRBJ1-1, the V gene TRBV19, with D hard to call. Trimming stripped 1 base from V and 1 base from J, with 4 bases between. The length of the CDR3 is 13 residues. Germline loops: CDR1 LNHDA, CDR2 SQIVND (reference sequence). The variable domain in full, completed from reference TRBV19 and TRBJ1-1, reads DGGITQSPKYLFRKEGQNVTLSCEQNLNHDAMYWYRQDPGQGLRLIYYSQIVNDFQKGDIAEGYSVSREKKESFPLTVTSAQKNPTAFYLCASSIVPNTEAFFGQGTRLTVV.

The chain links TRBV19 to TRBJ1-1; D remains ambiguous. This CDR3 contains 14 residues. Germline V CDR1 and CDR2: LNHDA, SQIVND (reference sequence). V was clipped by 3 bases and J by 2 bases, with 10 bases between them. The CDR3 DNA is TGTGCCAGTAGTATCGGTGTTGCCAACACTGAAGCTTTCTTT. This sequence encodes CASSIGVANTEAFF.

This clone occurred a few times. Other DNA sequences in this sample translate to the same CDR3. The chain employs TRBV2 and TRBJ2-7; 14 nucleotides agree with TRBD2. Trimming cost V 4 bases and J 2 bases; bases outside gene matches: 1. Germline V CDR1 and CDR2: SNHLY, FYNNEI. There are 15 residues in the CDR3. DNA for the CDR3: TGTGCCAGCAGTGGGACTAGCGGGAGGACCTACGAGCAGTACTTC. Amino acid sequence: CASSGTSGRTYEQYF. Full variable domain (rest looked up from reference TRBV2 and TRBJ2-7): EPEVTQTPSHQVTQMGQEVILRCVPISNHLYFYWYRQILGQKVEFLVSFYNNEISEKSEIFDDQFSVERPDGSNFTLKIRSTKLEDSAMYFCASSGTSGRTYEQYFGPGTRLTVT.

The rearrangement joins TRBV11-3 to TRBJ1-1, with a tentative D call TRBD1 (5 bases). Germline loops: CDR1 SGHNT, CDR2 YENEEA. Trimming pared 4 bases from V and 10 bases from J, leaving 13 bases between. CDR3 length equals 12 residues. The CDR3 DNA sequence: TGTGCCAGCAGCTCGGGGGATGGGCTAGCTTTCTTT. Residues: CASSSGDGLAFF.

This chain joins TRBV28 and TRBJ2-1, with 8 bases identical to TRBD2. Germline V lookup: CDR1 MDHEN, CDR2 SYDVKM. The CDR3 covers 15 residues. V shed 1 base and J 5 bases; nucleotides not matched to a gene: 4. CDR3 bases: TGTGCCAGCAGTTTATTGCTAGCGGGCGACAATGAGCAGTTCTTC. It codes for CASSLLLAGDNEQFF.

The chain recombines TRBV5-4 with TRBJ2-7, with 8 bases lining up with TRBD2. Trimming cost V 4 bases and J 4 bases; bases outside gene matches: 10. CDR1 is SGHNT and CDR2 is YYREEE in the germline V gene (reference sequence). The CDR3 has 15 amino acids. As DNA, the CDR3 is TGTGCCAGCAGCCTTCGGGGGGGTAGAGTATACGAGCAGTACTTC. Its translation: CASSLRGGRVYEQYF.

The V gene is TRBV7-9, the J gene TRBJ1-4; the match to TRBD1 covers 9 bases. CDR3 length: 16 amino acids. Looked up from germline, CDR1 is SEHNR and CDR2 is FQNEAQ (reference sequence). V dropped 2 bases and J dropped 0; count of bases not matched to a gene: 1. Here the CDR3 reads CASSLTGGATNEKLFF. In nucleotides, the CDR3 is TGTGCCAGCAGCTTAACAGGGGGCGCAACTAATGAAAAACTGTTTTTT.